One and the same sample provided the 29 T cell receptor beta chains below, sequenced in a study of cytomegalovirus exposure and HLA in healthy donors. The study ran its PCR with 60 Vbeta and 13 Jbeta primers. Libraries were prepared by immunoSEQ multiplex PCR; TCRdb keeps only in-frame clonotypes and omits some of them. The sample holds under 250,000 clones, around three quarters seen once. Sequences were obtained from PBMCs. These receptors were obtained from a man aged 25 to 40 in good health and CMV-seronegative.

The rearrangement links TRBV5-6 to TRBJ2-7, with TRBD2 matching over 13 bases. The junction had 5 bases not matched to a gene; V was cut back by 1 base and J by 4 bases. Germline lookup yields CDR1 SGHDT and CDR2 YYEEEE. The CDR3 spans 16 residues. The CDR3 DNA follows: TGTGCCAGCAGCTTGCTAGGACTAGCGGGAGAGTACGAGCAGTACTTC. Translating gives CASSLLGLAGEYEQYF. Based on the CDR3 plus reference TRBV5-6 and TRBJ2-7, the full variable domain is DAGVTQSPTHLIKTRGQQVTLRCSPKSGHDTVSWYQQALGQGPQFIFQYYEEEERQRGNFPDRFSGHQFPNYSSELNVNALLLGDSALYLCASSLLGLAGEYEQYFGPGTRLTVT.

This sequence joins TRBV12-2 and TRBJ1-2; the table gives TRBD1 as D, unverified against the DNA. TRBV12-2 is labeled a pseudogene. The CDR3 spans 15 residues. The CDR3 coding sequence is TGTGCAAGTCGCTTAGGGGCCGGAAATAACTATGGCTACACCTTC. Its protein product is CASRLGAGNNYGYTF.

This chain uses TRBV2 with TRBJ1-2; D not certain. V lost 10 bases to trimming and J lost 6 bases, with 21 bases between them. The CDR3 totals 14 residues. In germline, CDR1 is SNHLY, CDR2 FYNNEI. CDR3 bases: TGTGCCACCCAGCCGGGTGCGGGGTTGGATGGCTACACCTTC. Encoded protein: CATQPGAGLDGYTF.

The gene calls are TRBV30 and TRBJ1-1; D perhaps matches TRBD1 (6 bases). Germline CDR1 is GTSNPN and CDR2 is SVGIG (reference sequence). The CDR3 has 12 residues. V lost 4 bases and J lost 6, with 12 bases in between. The CDR3 region is CAWKGGQAEAFF. The CDR3 coding sequence is TGTGCCTGGAAGGGGGGGCAGGCTGAAGCTTTCTTT.

V gene TRBV5-6 combines with J gene TRBJ2-3; the match to TRBD2 covers 9 bases. Trimming took 9 bases from V and 10 from J; bases not matched to a gene: 15. Germline values: CDR1 SGHDT, CDR2 YYEEEE. The CDR3 contains 14 residues. The CDR3 bases are TGTGCCACCGAGCAGTCTACTGGGACTAGCTCGCAGTATTTT. Translating it yields CATEQSTGTSSQYF.

The rearrangement links TRBV27 to TRBJ2-7, with D tentatively TRBD1 (6 bases). V shed 7 bases and J shed 2 bases, with 15 bases lying between them. The CDR3 has 14 amino acids. CDR1 is MNHEY and CDR2 is SMNVEV in the germline V gene (reference sequence). In nucleotides, the CDR3 is TGTGCCAGCACCCCAGGGGCTTCCACCTACGAGCAGTACTTC. This sequence encodes CASTPGASTYEQYF.

The chain links TRBV6-6 to TRBJ2-5; 12 bases are shared with TRBD2. The CDR3 has 15 amino acids. J lost 2 bases, V lost 4 bases, and 2 bases had no gene match. Germline lookup yields CDR1 MNHNY and CDR2 SVGAGI (reference sequence). The DNA of the CDR3 is TGTGCCAGCAGTTGGACTAGCGGGGCTCAAGAGACCCAGTACTTC. Translation: CASSWTSGAQETQYF.

The CDR3 reads CASRLAGVTGELFF. CDR3 DNA sequence: TGTGCCAGCAGACTAGCGGGAGTCACCGGGGAGCTGTTTTTT. The rearrangement joins TRBV27 to TRBJ2-2, with 11 nucleotides matching TRBD2. The CDR3 has 14 amino acids. Germline V gives CDR1 MNHEY, CDR2 SMNVEV (reference sequence). Losses at the gene ends were 6 bases for V and 4 bases for J; bases not matched to a gene: 1.

There are a few counts of this clone. V and J are TRBV6-5 and TRBJ2-2, with a weak D call TRBD1 (5 bases). This CDR3 comprises 13 residues. Germline CDR1 is MNHEY and CDR2 is SVGAGI. The V end was cut by 7 bases, the J end by 1 base, with 7 bases between. CDR3 in DNA: TGTGCCAGCACGCAGGGGAACACCGGGGAGCTGTTTTTT. Translating gives CASTQGNTGELFF.

This clone has a handful of counts. The chain links TRBV6-4 to TRBJ1-4, with no clear D. Looked up from germline, CDR1 is MRHNA and CDR2 is SNTAGT. This CDR3 region has 14 residues. V lost 5 bases and J lost 4, with 11 bases in between. The CDR3 spells CASSTGGGNEKLFF. CDR3 nucleotides: TGTGCCAGCAGTACGGGAGGCGGTAATGAAAAACTGTTTTTT.

The chain employs TRBV5-3 and TRBJ2-7, with 9 bases identical to TRBD1. TRBV5-3 counts as an open reading frame of uncertain function. The CDR3 totals 15 residues. Trimming removed 4 bases from V and 2 bases from J; junction bases left unmatched: 7. This CDR3 is CARSMPGQGTYEQYF. CDR3 DNA sequence: TGTGCCAGAAGCATGCCGGGACAGGGCACCTACGAGCAGTACTTC.

The gene calls are TRBV29-1 and TRBJ2-5, with a weak D call TRBD2 (7 bases). V was shortened by 8 bases and J by 9 bases, with 28 bases between the two germline ends. The CDR3 is made up of 15 amino acids. Germline V CDR1 and CDR2: SQVTM, ANQGSEA. CDR3 amino acids: CSIRTSGGWWEAQYF. The CDR3 region has the DNA TGCAGCATACGTACCTCGGGGGGCTGGTGGGAGGCCCAGTACTTC.

This chain connects TRBV28 to TRBJ1-5, with a tentative D call TRBD1 (6 bases). The CDR3 is 14 amino acids. Germline V CDR1 and CDR2: MDHEN, SYDVKM. Trimming took off 6 bases at V and 5 bases at J, with 14 bases between the two ends. CDR3 DNA sequence: TGTGCCAGCAGGAAACAGGGCGGGTATCAGCCCCAGCATTTT. This encodes CASRKQGGYQPQHF.

The chain links TRBV7-9 to TRBJ1-6; TRBD1 is a possible D gene (5 bases). The length of the CDR3 is 15 residues. Germline V CDR1 and CDR2: SEHNR, FQNEAQ (reference sequence). V was trimmed by 1 base and J by 10 bases, leaving 14 bases between them. The CDR3 DNA sequence: TGTGCCAGCAGCTTAGGGTCTGGGGGGGGATCACCCCTCCACTTT. Translating it yields CASSLGSGGGSPLHF.

The rearrangement links TRBV4-2 to TRBJ2-1; D ambiguous. There are 15 residues in the CDR3. Germline CDR1 is LGHNA and CDR2 is YNFKEQ. Trimming removed 0 bases from V and 7 bases from J, with 13 bases in between. CDR3: CASSQDSLGLNEQFF. CDR3 bases: TGTGCCAGCAGCCAAGACTCCTTGGGCCTTAATGAGCAGTTCTTC.

The chain recombines TRBV27 with TRBJ1-6, with 9 bases lining up with TRBD1. The germline CDR1 and CDR2 sequences are MNHEY and SMNVEV (reference sequence). This CDR3 spans 13 amino acids. The CDR3 loop is CGTTTGGNSPLHF. As DNA, the CDR3 is TGTGGAACTACGACAGGGGGAAATTCACCCCTCCACTTT.

V is TRBV4-1 and J is TRBJ2-7, with a tentative D call TRBD1 (5 bases). The germline V gene encodes CDR1 MGHRA and CDR2 YSYEKL. Trimming removed 4 bases at V and 0 bases at J, with 13 bases between. The length of the CDR3 is 15 residues. CDR3 DNA: TGCGCCAGCAGCCCAGGGCCCAGGAGCTCCTACGAGCAGTACTTC. It codes for CASSPGPRSSYEQYF.

V is TRBV28 and J is TRBJ1-4; perhaps TRBD1 as D (6 bases). V was cut by 5 bases and J by 3 bases, with 13 bases left in between. This CDR3 has 15 residues. Germline V gene lookup returns CDR1 MDHEN and CDR2 SYDVKM. This chain's CDR3 is CASSPPRTANEKLFF. In DNA, the CDR3 is TGTGCCAGCAGTCCTCCCAGGACAGCTAATGAAAAACTGTTTTTT. The full variable domain, completed using reference TRBV28 and TRBJ1-4, is DVKVTQSSRYLVKRTGEKVFLECVQDMDHENMFWYRQDPGLGLRLIYFSYDVKMKEKGDIPEGYSVSREKKERFSLILESASTNQTSMYLCASSPPRTANEKLFFGSGTQLSVL.

The J gene is TRBJ2-7, the V gene TRBV27, with D possibly TRBD2 on 6 matching bases. The V gene lost 7 bases and the J gene lost 2 bases, with 18 bases spanning the gap. CDR1 and CDR2 (germline): MNHEY, SMNVEV (reference sequence). The CDR3 totals 15 residues. CDR3 bases: TGTGCCAGCACCCCCTTGGGAGGTAGGCCCTACGAGCAGTACTTC. It encodes CASTPLGGRPYEQYF.

On this clone: This specimen includes other DNA sequences encoding the same CDR3. The chain couples TRBV6-1 to TRBJ2-7, with TRBD1 identical over 7 bases. J was trimmed by 4 bases and V by 10 bases; bases with no gene match: 1. The germline gives CDR1 MNHNS, CDR2 SASEGT. The length of the CDR3 is 10 residues. This CDR3 reads CATDRYEQYF. The DNA of the CDR3 is TGTGCCACGGACAGGTACGAGCAGTACTTC.

V usage is TRBV6-4 and J usage is TRBJ1-1; D might be TRBD1 (6 bases). V lost 6 bases to trimming and J lost 3 bases, with 17 bases between them. The V gene's germline CDR1 is MRHNA and CDR2 SNTAGT. The CDR3 extends over 15 amino acids. The CDR3 is CASRRQAAVDTEAFF. The CDR3 DNA sequence: TGTGCCAGCAGGAGACAGGCCGCGGTAGACACTGAAGCTTTCTTT.

This clone was seen a single time. The genes are TRBV12-5 and TRBJ2-1; D not resolved. Between the trimmed V and J ends, which lost 6 bases and 4 bases, there was a span of 13 bases. CDR3 size: 14 residues. Per germline, CDR1 LGHNT and CDR2 FRNRAP. CDR3 sequence: CASGLASYYNEQFF. The CDR3 DNA sequence: TGTGCTAGTGGCTTAGCAAGTTATTACAATGAGCAGTTCTTC.

J is TRBJ2-7 and V is TRBV7-4, with 10 bases identical to TRBD2. V was pared by 4 bases and J by 3 bases, with 12 bases of the junction left unmatched. CDR1 SGHVT and CDR2 SQSDAQ come from the germline V gene. The CDR3 sequence is 17 residues long. CDR3 in DNA: TGTGCCAGCAGCTCGCCTCTAGAGGGACTAGCGAACTACGAGCAGTACTTC. This gives the protein CASSSPLEGLANYEQYF.

The chain joins TRBV27 to TRBJ2-3; D may be TRBD1 (6 bases). The CDR3 runs 14 residues. Between the trimmed V and J ends, which lost 5 bases and 10 bases, there was a span of 19 bases. The germline CDR1 and CDR2 sequences are MNHEY and SMNVEV (reference sequence). This chain's CDR3 is CASSLGLGAGAQYF. For the CDR3, the DNA is TGTGCCAGCAGTCTAGGACTGGGGGCCGGGGCGCAGTATTTT.

The sample holds one count of this clone. The chain combines TRBV4-1 with TRBJ2-5, with D maybe TRBD2 (6 bases). Trimming stripped 4 bases from V and 0 bases from J, with 15 bases between. Germline values: CDR1 MGHRA, CDR2 YSYEKL. The CDR3 loop spans 16 amino acids. CDR3 loop: CASSLRDSRNQETQYF. CDR3 sequence (DNA): TGCGCCAGCAGCCTCAGGGACTCGAGGAACCAAGAGACCCAGTACTTC.

V is TRBV18 and J is TRBJ2-1; TRBD2 might be the D (6 bases). The V gene lost 5 bases and the J gene lost 4 bases, with 15 bases spanning the gap. CDR3 size: 15 residues. The germline CDR1 and CDR2 sequences are KGHSH and LQKENI. CDR3 loop: CASSSLTGVYNEQFF. The CDR3 nucleotides are TGTGCCAGCTCATCCCTGACGGGAGTTTACAATGAGCAGTTCTTC.

The chain combines TRBV4-1 with TRBJ1-5; 10 nucleotides agree with TRBD1. V lost 6 bases to trimming and J lost 5 bases; unmatched junction nucleotides: 7. The CDR3 extends over 15 amino acids. Germline lookup yields CDR1 MGHRA and CDR2 YSYEKL. DNA of the CDR3: TGCGCCAGCAGTAAGACAGGGGGCGAGCATCAGCCCCAGCATTTT. Translation: CASSKTGGEHQPQHF.

The V and J genes are TRBV4-1 and TRBJ2-1, with 9 bases fitting TRBD2. This CDR3 is built from 18 residues. Unmatched junction bases numbered 8, after V lost 2 bases and J lost 0 bases. Germline lookup yields CDR1 MGHRA and CDR2 YSYEKL. The CDR3 nucleotides read TGCGCCAGCAGCCAACCGGCTAGCGGGAAGACCTCCTACAATGAGCAGTTCTTC. It codes for CASSQPASGKTSYNEQFF.

The J gene is TRBJ1-1, the V gene TRBV19; 8 nucleotides align to TRBD1. Germline V lookup: CDR1 LNHDA, CDR2 SQIVND (reference sequence). This CDR3 is built from 15 residues. V lost 0 bases to trimming and J lost 1 base; unmatched junction nucleotides: 1. The CDR3 region is CASSIEDRANTEAFF. CDR3 sequence (DNA): TGTGCCAGTAGTATAGAGGACAGGGCGAACACTGAAGCTTTCTTT.